Following are 9 T cell receptor beta chains from one sample sequenced in a study of shared clonotypes between healthy human individuals. Repertoires were generated with immunoSEQ multiplex PCR, while TCRdb's copy carries only in-frame clones and drops some. The table includes 2 million to 3 million clones, just over 90% detected once. Sequencing input: naive CD4+ T cells sorted from blood. The sample's subset: CD45RA+ positively selected. Receptors were obtained from a man between 18 and 29 years old in good health.

This chain links TRBV6-1 with TRBJ1-2, with D unclear. Trimming removed 1 base from V and 4 bases from J, with 10 bases in between. Germline V gene lookup returns CDR1 MNHNS and CDR2 SASEGT. The CDR3 is 14 amino acids. CDR3 nucleotides: TGTGCCAGCAGTGAAGTTTCCAGCTTCTATGGCTACACCTTC. It encodes CASSEVSSFYGYTF.

This clone was recorded once. The genes are TRBV7-2 and TRBJ2-7; weak D call: TRBD1 (5 bases). This CDR3 region has 13 residues. With 1 base removed from V and 4 bases from J, the gap between germline ends came to 8 bases. CDR1 and CDR2 (germline): SGHTA, FQGNSA. The CDR3 loop reads CASSLGQQYEQYF. CDR3 coding DNA: TGTGCCAGCAGCTTAGGACAGCAATACGAGCAGTACTTC.

The chain has TRBV19 and TRBJ2-4; TRBD1 matches 8 bases. The germline V gene encodes CDR1 LNHDA and CDR2 SQIVND (reference sequence). Losses at the gene ends were 5 bases for V and 1 base for J; bases not matched to a gene: 13. The CDR3 has 18 amino acids. The CDR3 loop is CASSSGTGGYPAKNIQYF. CDR3 in DNA: TGTGCCAGTAGTTCTGGGACAGGAGGTTATCCGGCCAAAAACATTCAGTACTTC.

Notes on this clone: Since a much larger clone is just one base distant, this may be a read error. The same CDR3 arises from other DNA sequences in this sample as well. The V and J genes are TRBV5-1 and TRBJ2-7; unclear D gene. The ends were cut back, 2 bases at V and 3 bases at J, with 3 bases in the middle. This CDR3 is 11 amino acids long. Germline V gene data show CDR1 as SGHRS and CDR2 as YFSETQ. The CDR3 sequence: CASSLDYEQYF. CDR3 sequence (DNA): TGCGCCAGCAGCTTAGACTACGAGCAGTACTTC.

The J gene is TRBJ2-7, the V gene TRBV9; perhaps TRBD2 as D (5 bases). This CDR3 has 14 amino acids. Per germline, CDR1 SGDLS and CDR2 YYNGEE. The V end lost 3 bases, the J end lost 2 bases, and 12 bases lay between the germline ends. The DNA for the CDR3 is TGTGCCAGCAGCGAGGACTGGGTACCCTACGAGCAGTACTTC. Its translation is CASSEDWVPYEQYF.

This rearrangement joins TRBV2 to TRBJ1-4; the D is unclear. Per the germline V gene, CDR1 is SNHLY and CDR2 is FYNNEI. V lost 6 bases and J 0 bases, leaving 11 bases between the germline ends. The CDR3 is 15 amino acids. In DNA, the CDR3 is TGTGCCAGCAGCTCCAATCTTGCAACTAATGAAAAACTGTTTTTT. It is translated as CASSSNLATNEKLFF.

V is TRBV7-9 and J is TRBJ2-5; 8 bases align to TRBD1. The CDR3 loop spans 19 amino acids. After removal of 0 bases from V and 1 base from J, the junction contained 13 bases not matched to a gene. CDR1 and CDR2 from the germline V gene are SEHNR and FQNEAQ (reference sequence). CDR3 residues: CASSLAVVVGTGVQETQYF. CDR3 coding DNA: TGTGCCAGCAGCTTAGCTGTGGTAGTAGGGACAGGAGTCCAAGAGACCCAGTACTTC.

The table lists this clone with a few counts. The chain employs TRBV5-5 and TRBJ1-5; D call uncertain. Trimming took off 0 bases at V and 9 bases at J, with 10 bases between the two ends. This CDR3 has 13 residues. The germline V gene encodes CDR1 SGHKS and CDR2 YYEKEE (reference sequence). CDR3 nucleotides: TGTGCCAGCAGCTTGGTGGGGAGTCCGCCCCAGCATTTT. Its translation: CASSLVGSPPQHF.

To note about this clone: Other nucleotide sequences from this sample produce the same CDR3. The chain links TRBV5-1 to TRBJ2-3; D is uncertain. The ends were cut back, 2 bases at V and 1 base at J, with 11 bases in the middle. The V gene's germline CDR1 is SGHRS and CDR2 YFSETQ. The CDR3 is made up of 15 amino acids. The CDR3 here is CASSFTVLGTDTQYF. The CDR3 DNA sequence: TGCGCCAGCAGCTTTACGGTTTTGGGCACAGATACGCAGTATTTT. Using reference TRBV5-1 and TRBJ2-3 for the parts outside the CDR3, the full variable domain is KAGVTQTPRYLIKTRGQQVTLSCSPISGHRSVSWYQQTPGQGLQFLFEYFSETQRNKGNFPGRFSGRQFSNSRSEMNVSTLELGDSALYLCASSFTVLGTDTQYFGPGTRLTVL.